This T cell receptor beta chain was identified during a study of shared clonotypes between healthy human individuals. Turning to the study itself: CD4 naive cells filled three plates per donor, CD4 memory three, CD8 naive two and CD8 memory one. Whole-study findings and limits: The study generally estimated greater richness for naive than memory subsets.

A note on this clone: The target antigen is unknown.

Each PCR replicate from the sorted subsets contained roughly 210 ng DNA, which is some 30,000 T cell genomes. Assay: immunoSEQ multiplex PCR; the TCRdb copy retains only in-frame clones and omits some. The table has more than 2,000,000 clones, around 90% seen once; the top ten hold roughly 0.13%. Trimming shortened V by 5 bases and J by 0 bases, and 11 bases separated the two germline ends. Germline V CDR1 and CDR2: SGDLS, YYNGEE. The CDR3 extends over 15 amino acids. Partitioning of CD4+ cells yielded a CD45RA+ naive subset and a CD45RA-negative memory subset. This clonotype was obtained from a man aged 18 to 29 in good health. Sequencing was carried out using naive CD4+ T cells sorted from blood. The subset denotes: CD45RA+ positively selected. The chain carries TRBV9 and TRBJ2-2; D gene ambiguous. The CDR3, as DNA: TGTGCCAGCAGTCCACAGCCCTCGAACACCGGGGAGCTGTTTTTT. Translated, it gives CASSPQPSNTGELFF.